A selection of T cell receptor beta chains follows, all from one sample in a study of T cell responses to AZD1222 COVID-19 vaccine. TCRdb keeps only in-frame clones here, not all; method: immunoSEQ multiplex PCR. In the table there are 25,000 or so clones, 87% of which are singletons. Sequences were derived from peripheral blood, sampled 28 days after the second AZD1222 dose. The receptors here all came from an adult who received the AZD1222 COVID-19 vaccine. Each CDR3 is given with its conserved first and last residue. A D gene is named only where the DNA matches it firmly. Clone size is not always given. Where it is, it says once, few, many or a class for expanded clones.

TRBD1	TRBJ2-7	TRBV25-1	-	TGTGCCAGCAGCTCCGCCGGGACAGGGGCCTACGAACAGTACTTC	CASSSAGTGAYEQYF
TRBD2	TRBJ2-5	TRBV5-4	-	TGTGCCAGCAGCGTAGCGGGATCTGGGGAGACCCAGTACTTC	CASSVAGSGETQYF
TRBD1	TRBJ2-5	TRBV10-3	-	TGTGCCATCAGGGGACAGGGAGAGACCCAGTACTTC	CAIRGQGETQYF
TRBD1	TRBJ1-5	TRBV18	-	TGTGCCAGCTCATTTTCCGGACAGGGCGGGCAGCCCCAGCATTTT	CASSFSGQGGQPQHF
TRBD1	TRBJ1-2	TRBV25-1	-	TGTGCCAGCAGTGAATACCAGGGGGCGTATGGCTACACCTTC	CASSEYQGAYGYTF
-	TRBJ1-5	TRBV19	-	TGTGCCAGTAGTATAGACAGGCCTTATAGCAATCAGCCCCAGCATTTT	CASSIDRPYSNQPQHF
-	TRBJ2-3	TRBV12-5	-	TGTGCTAGTGGTTTGTTCCGGACCGCCGCTAATTCTCCAGATACGCAGTATTTT	CASGLFRTAANSPDTQYF
TRBD2	TRBJ2-1	TRBV29-1	-	TGCAGCGTTCGGACTAGCGGGAGTTCATCCTACAATGAGCAGTTCTTC	CSVRTSGSSSYNEQFF
-	TRBJ2-2	TRBV6-5	few	TGTGCCAGCAGTTACTCCTTAGCCTTGGGCACCGGGGAGCTGTTTTTT	CASSYSLALGTGELFF
TRBD1	TRBJ1-1	TRBV7-2	-	TGTGCCAGCAGCACCGACAGGGGGACTGAAGCTTTCTTT	CASSTDRGTEAFF
-	TRBJ2-3	TRBV5-4	-	TGTGCCAGCAGCTTGGAATGGGACACAGATACGCAGTATTTT	CASSLEWDTDTQYF
TRBD1	TRBJ1-1	TRBV7-9	-	TGTGCCAGCAGAACGGGACAGGGGTACACTGAAGCTTTCTTT	CASRTGQGYTEAFF
TRBD1	TRBJ1-2	TRBV5-4	-	TGTGCCAGCAGCTTTAACAGGGGGCGTAGCTATGGCTACACCTTC	CASSFNRGRSYGYTF
-	TRBJ2-7	TRBV16	-	TGTGCCAGCAGCCAGTCTGTCTCCTACGAGCAGTACTTC	CASSQSVSYEQYF
TRBD2	TRBJ2-3	TRBV18	-	TGTGCCAGCTCCTGGACTAGCGGGAGTCCGAGCACAGATACGCAGTATTTT	CASSWTSGSPSTDTQYF
-	TRBJ2-2	TRBV3-1/TRBV3-2	-	TGTGCCAGCAGCCAAGGGTTCACCGGGGAGCTGTTTTTT	CASSQGFTGELFF
TRBD2	TRBJ2-1	TRBV7-2	-	TGTGCCAGCAGCGGAGTAGCGGGGACGCACAATGAGCAGTTCTTC	CASSGVAGTHNEQFF
TRBD1	TRBJ2-7	TRBV19	-	TGTGCCAGTAGTCCAGGGGGACAGACCTACGAGCAGTACTTC	CASSPGGQTYEQYF
-	TRBJ1-3	TRBV7-6	-	TGTGCCAGCAGCCATGGACAGTCTGGAAACACCATATATTTT	CASSHGQSGNTIYF
TRBD2	TRBJ2-7	TRBV6-2/TRBV6-3	-	TGTGCCAGCAGTTACCGACTAGCGGGAGATCGGGAGCAGTACTTC	CASSYRLAGDREQYF
TRBD2	TRBJ2-1	TRBV28	-	TGTGCCAGCAGTTTTGGCGGGAGGGCAAGGAATGAGCAGTTCTTC	CASSFGGRARNEQFF
TRBD2	TRBJ2-1	TRBV7-9	-	TGTGCCAGCAGCTTGGGACTAGCGCAGAACTACAATGAGCAGTTCTTC	CASSLGLAQNYNEQFF
-	TRBJ1-2	TRBV28	-	TGTGCCAGCGGCGTCGGCCAGGGGAGGGTCGGCTACACCTTC	CASGVGQGRVGYTF
TRBD2	TRBJ2-7	TRBV10-3	-	TGTGCCATCAGTGAGTCAGGAACGGGAGGGCCGAGGGAGCAGTACTTC	CAISESGTGGPREQYF
-	TRBJ1-1	TRBV14	-	TGTGCCAGCAGCCAAGAGGGGGAGGGGACTGAAGCTTTCTTT	CASSQEGEGTEAFF
TRBD2	TRBJ2-2	TRBV24-1	-	TGTGCCACCAGTACCGGACTAGGCGGGAGAACCGGGGAGCTGTTTTTT	CATSTGLGGRTGELFF
TRBD1	TRBJ1-1	TRBV10-1	-	TGCGCCAGCAGCCCAACCCGACAGGGGGCTTGGAGCACTGAAGCTTTCTTT	CASSPTRQGAWSTEAFF
-	TRBJ2-7	TRBV20-1	-	TGCAGTGCTAGGGGCTACGAGCAGTACTTC	CSARGYEQYF
TRBD1	TRBJ1-2	TRBV19	-	TGTGCCAGTAGCCCTACCGGGACAGAGTATGGCTACACCTTC	CASSPTGTEYGYTF
TRBD1	TRBJ1-1	TRBV6-1	-	TGTGCCAGCAGTGAAGCCGACGGGACAGGGGTGGGTGAAGCTTTCTTT	CASSEADGTGVGEAFF
-	TRBJ1-6	TRBV7-8	-	TGTGCCAGCAGCTTAGGGAGCTCCTATAATTCACCCCTCCACTTT	CASSLGSSYNSPLHF
TRBD2	TRBJ2-1	TRBV11-3	-	TGTGCCAGCAGCTTGGAGACTAGCGGAATCTTCCATGAGCAGTTCTTC	CASSLETSGIFHEQFF
TRBD1	TRBJ2-3	TRBV29-1	-	TGCAGCGTAGTCGACAGGGCCCGCACAGATACGCAGTATTTT	CSVVDRARTDTQYF
TRBD1	TRBJ1-1	TRBV7-9	-	TGTGCCAGCAGCGATTATCGGACAGGGGGCACTGAAGCTTTCTTT	CASSDYRTGGTEAFF
-	TRBJ2-1	TRBV7-2	once	TGTGCCAGCAGCTCCATTGGACAGTCCTACAATGAGCAGTTCTTC	CASSSIGQSYNEQFF
-	TRBJ2-2	TRBV9	-	TGTGCCAGCAGCGTAGGGGTTTTGTCGACCGGGGAGCTGTTTTTT	CASSVGVLSTGELFF
TRBD1	TRBJ2-7	TRBV6-5	once	TGTGCCAGCAGTACCTCCGGACAGGGCTACGAGCAGTACTTC	CASSTSGQGYEQYF
-	TRBJ1-2	TRBV29-1	-	TGCAGCGTTGGGGACACTCTAGTAAGCTATGGCTACACCTTC	CSVGDTLVSYGYTF
TRBD1	TRBJ2-5	TRBV19	-	TGTGCCAGTAGTATGACGACAGGGTTAGAGACCCAGTACTTC	CASSMTTGLETQYF
-	TRBJ1-4	TRBV2	-	TGTGCCAGCAGTGAAATGGAAAAACTGTTTTTT	CASSEMEKLFF
TRBD1	TRBJ1-5	TRBV2	-	TGTGCCAGCAGGAGGACAGGGGATCAGCCCCAGCATTTT	CASRRTGDQPQHF
TRBD2	TRBJ2-5	TRBV25-1	-	TGTGCCAGCAGTGAGGGGACTAGCGGGAGGCCCGCCCAGTACTTC	CASSEGTSGRPAQYF